These T cell receptor beta chains were read from a single sample in a study of blood T cell dynamics during melanoma immunotherapy. Clones were sequenced by immunoSEQ multiplex PCR, and TCRdb holds only the in-frame ones, with some missing. The sample has approximately 15,000 clones; approximately 83% are singletons. The sample was blood, taken from a patient treated with checkpoint blockade. The receptors stem from a human donor with melanoma. The CDR3 runs from the conserved cysteine through the conserved F or W. D genes are given only for firm matches. Rows may omit the clone size; those that give it use once, few, many or a size class.

j_call,d_call,v_call,clone_size,cdr3_nt,cdr3_aa
TRBJ2-7,TRBD2,TRBV14,once,TGTGCCAGCAGCTTCTATTCGACTAGCGGGGGTTACGAGCAGTACTTC,CASSFYSTSGGYEQYF
TRBJ2-1,TRBD2,TRBV30,.,TGTGCCTGGAGTAGCGAATGGGCGGGAGGGCCGGGTGAGCAGTTCTTC,CAWSSEWAGGPGEQFF
TRBJ2-3,.,TRBV10-3,.,TGTGCCATCTCCCTTGGGGGCGTGACAGATACGCAGTATTTT,CAISLGGVTDTQYF
TRBJ2-7,.,TRBV4-2,.,TGTGCCAGCAGCCAAGATTTCAGCTATACCTACGAGCAGTACTTC,CASSQDFSYTYEQYF
TRBJ2-5,.,TRBV14,.,TGTGCCAGCAGCCTTAAGAGTGTTGGTCAGACCCAGTACTTC,CASSLKSVGQTQYF
TRBJ2-2,.,TRBV4-3,.,TGCGCCAGCAGCCAAGAAGCTCTAGCGATCGGCGGGGAGCTGTTTTTT,CASSQEALAIGGELFF
TRBJ2-7,TRBD1,TRBV5-1,once,TGCGCCAGCAGCTTGGGGACAGGGATATACGAGCAGTACTTC,CASSLGTGIYEQYF
TRBJ2-5,.,TRBV7-2,few,TGTGCCAGCAGCTTGAATACGGTCCGAGGGACCCAGTACTTC,CASSLNTVRGTQYF
TRBJ1-5,.,TRBV21-1,.,TGTGCCAGCAGCAAATCCTTACCGATTAGCAATCAGCCCCAGCATTTT,CASSKSLPISNQPQHF
TRBJ2-1,.,TRBV7-8,.,TGTGCCAGCAGCTTACTCGTCGCGGGCAACTCACTCGATGAGCAGTTCTTC,CASSLLVAGNSLDEQFF
TRBJ2-5,TRBD2,TRBV7-6,.,TGTGCCAGCAGCACCCCACTAGCGGGGCAGTACCAAGAGACCCAGTACTTC,CASSTPLAGQYQETQYF
TRBJ2-7,.,TRBV7-2,.,TGTGCCAGCAGCCCCATCCTAGGTGGATTGGCATACGAGCAGTACTTC,CASSPILGGLAYEQYF
TRBJ1-5,.,TRBV6-1,.,TGTGCCAGCAGCGAGAGGAATCAGCCCCAGCATTTT,CASSERNQPQHF
TRBJ2-2,TRBD1,TRBV7-3,few,TGTGCCAGCAGCTTAAAGGGACAGCCGAACACCGGGGAGCTGTTTTTT,CASSLKGQPNTGELFF
TRBJ1-5,TRBD1,TRBV30,few,TGTGCCTGGAGTGGTAAGGGACAGGGTGGTCAGCCCCAGCATTTT,CAWSGKGQGGQPQHF
TRBJ1-1,.,TRBV10-3,.,TGTGCCATCAGTGAGTCGGGGGGTGGCGAAGCTTTCTTT,CAISESGGGEAFF
TRBJ2-5,.,TRBV11-3,.,TGTGCCAGCAGGCATGCCGCCCAAGAGACCCAGTACTTC,CASRHAAQETQYF
TRBJ2-3,TRBD1,TRBV11-2,once,TGTGCCAGCAGCAAACAGGGGGCAGGCACAGATACGCAGTATTTT,CASSKQGAGTDTQYF
TRBJ1-1,TRBD1,TRBV5-1,.,TGCGCCAGCAGATGGACAGGGGGCGCGAAAACTGAAGCTTTCTTT,CASRWTGGAKTEAFF
TRBJ2-1,TRBD2,TRBV6-1,.,TGTGCCAGCCTGACGAGGACTAGCGGGGGGGGTGAGCAGTTCTTC,CASLTRTSGGGEQFF
TRBJ2-2,.,TRBV7-2,once,TGTGCCAGCAGTCTAATAAAAACCGGGGAGCTGTTTTTT,CASSLIKTGELFF
TRBJ2-7,.,TRBV27,.,TGTGCCAGCAGTTTATCATGGGGAGACTACGAGCAGTACTTC,CASSLSWGDYEQYF
TRBJ2-3,TRBD2,TRBV6-6,.,TGTGCCAGCAGTTACGGGTTAGCGGGAGGACTAGATACGCAGTATTTT,CASSYGLAGGLDTQYF
TRBJ2-7,TRBD1,TRBV15,.,TGTGCCACCTCCCAAGACAGGGGCGAGCAGTACTTC,CATSQDRGEQYF
TRBJ1-1,.,TRBV29-1,.,TGCAGCGTTGCGGTAACCTTACAAGGGACTGAAGCTTTCTTT,CSVAVTLQGTEAFF
TRBJ2-3,TRBD2,TRBV19,.,TGTGCCAGTAGTATAGACATCGGGACTAGCGGGGGGGCTGCGCAGTATTTT,CASSIDIGTSGGAAQYF
TRBJ2-3,.,TRBV11-3,.,TGTGCCAGCAGCTTTACAGGGACTAGCACAGATACGCAGTATTTT,CASSFTGTSTDTQYF
TRBJ2-1,TRBD2,TRBV5-6,.,TGTGCCAGCAGCCCCACGACTAGCGGGAGGTACAATGAGCAGTTCTTC,CASSPTTSGRYNEQFF
TRBJ2-2,.,TRBV5-1,.,TGCGCCAGCAGCTTGGAGTCCGCCGGGGAGCTGTTTTTT,CASSLESAGELFF
TRBJ2-3,TRBD1,TRBV19,.,TGTGCCAGTAGTAGGGGTGTCAGGGGGACAGATACGCAGTATTTT,CASSRGVRGTDTQYF
TRBJ1-5,TRBD1,TRBV2,few,TGTGCCAGCAGTGGGACAGGGGGCAATCAGCCCCAGCATTTT,CASSGTGGNQPQHF